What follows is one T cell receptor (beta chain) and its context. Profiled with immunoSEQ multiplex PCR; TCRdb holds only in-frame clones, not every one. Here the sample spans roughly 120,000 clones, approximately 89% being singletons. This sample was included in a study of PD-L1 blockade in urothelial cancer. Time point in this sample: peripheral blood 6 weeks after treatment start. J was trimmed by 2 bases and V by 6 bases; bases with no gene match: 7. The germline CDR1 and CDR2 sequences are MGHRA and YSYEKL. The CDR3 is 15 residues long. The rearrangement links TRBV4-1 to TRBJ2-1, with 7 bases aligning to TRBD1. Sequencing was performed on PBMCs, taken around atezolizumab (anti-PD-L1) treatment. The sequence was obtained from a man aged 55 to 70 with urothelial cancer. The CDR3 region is CASRITDRPYNEQFF. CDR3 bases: TGCGCCAGCAGGATAACGGACAGGCCCTACAATGAGCAGTTCTTC.